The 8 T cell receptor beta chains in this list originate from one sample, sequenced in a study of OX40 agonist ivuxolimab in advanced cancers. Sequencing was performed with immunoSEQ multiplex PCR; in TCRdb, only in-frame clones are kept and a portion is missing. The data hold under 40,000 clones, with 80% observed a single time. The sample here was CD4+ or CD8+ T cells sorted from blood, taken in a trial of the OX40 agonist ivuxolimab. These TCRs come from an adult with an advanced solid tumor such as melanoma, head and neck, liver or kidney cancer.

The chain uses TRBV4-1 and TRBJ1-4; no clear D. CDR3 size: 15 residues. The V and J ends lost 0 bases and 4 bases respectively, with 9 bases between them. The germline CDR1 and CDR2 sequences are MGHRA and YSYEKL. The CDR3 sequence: CASSQDQTYNEKLFF. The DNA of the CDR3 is TGCGCCAGCAGCCAAGATCAGACGTATAATGAAAAACTGTTTTTT.

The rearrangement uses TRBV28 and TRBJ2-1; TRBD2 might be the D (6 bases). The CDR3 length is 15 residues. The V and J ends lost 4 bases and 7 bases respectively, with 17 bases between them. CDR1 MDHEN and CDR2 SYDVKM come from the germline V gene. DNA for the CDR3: TGTGCCAGCAGTTCCACGGGGGAGGCAACAAATGAGCAGTTCTTC. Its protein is CASSSTGEATNEQFF.

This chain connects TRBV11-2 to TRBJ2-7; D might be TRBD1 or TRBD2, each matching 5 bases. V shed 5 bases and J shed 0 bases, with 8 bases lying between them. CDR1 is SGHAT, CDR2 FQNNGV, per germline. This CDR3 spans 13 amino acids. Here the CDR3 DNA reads TGTGCCAGCAGCCCCGGGACCTCCTACGAGCAGTACTTC. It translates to CASSPGTSYEQYF.

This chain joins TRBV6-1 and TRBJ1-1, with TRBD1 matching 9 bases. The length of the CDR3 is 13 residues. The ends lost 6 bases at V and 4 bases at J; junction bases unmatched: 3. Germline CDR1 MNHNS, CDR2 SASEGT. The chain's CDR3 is CASSTGGFTEAFF. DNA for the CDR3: TGTGCCAGCAGCACAGGGGGCTTCACTGAAGCTTTCTTT.

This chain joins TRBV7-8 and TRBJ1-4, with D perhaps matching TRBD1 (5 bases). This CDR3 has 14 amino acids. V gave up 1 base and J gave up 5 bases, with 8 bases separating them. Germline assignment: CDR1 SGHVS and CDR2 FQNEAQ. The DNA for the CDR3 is TGTGCCAGCAGCTTAGGAAGACAGAATGAAAAACTGTTTTTT. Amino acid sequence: CASSLGRQNEKLFF.

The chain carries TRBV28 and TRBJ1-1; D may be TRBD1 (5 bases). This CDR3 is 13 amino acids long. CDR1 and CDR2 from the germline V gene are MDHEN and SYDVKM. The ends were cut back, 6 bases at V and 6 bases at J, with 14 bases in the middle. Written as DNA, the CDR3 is TGTGCCAGCAGCCAACCGGGGGGTTCTGAAGCTTTCTTT. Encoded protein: CASSQPGGSEAFF. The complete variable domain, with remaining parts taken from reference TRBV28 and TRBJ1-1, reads DVKVTQSSRYLVKRTGEKVFLECVQDMDHENMFWYRQDPGLGLRLIYFSYDVKMKEKGDIPEGYSVSREKKERFSLILESASTNQTSMYLCASSQPGGSEAFFGQGTRLTVV.

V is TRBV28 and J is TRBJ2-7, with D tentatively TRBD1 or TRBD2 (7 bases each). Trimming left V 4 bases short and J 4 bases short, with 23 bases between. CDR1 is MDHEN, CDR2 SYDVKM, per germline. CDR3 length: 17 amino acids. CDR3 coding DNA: TGTGCCAGCAGTTATGGAGGGGGGGCAGGGGGAATTTACGAGCAGTACTTC. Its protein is CASSYGGGAGGIYEQYF.

The CDR3 region has the DNA TGCGCCAGCAGCCAAGGTGGAGACAGACTTTATAATTCACCCCTCCACTTT. This sequence encodes CASSQGGDRLYNSPLHF. This chain connects TRBV4-1 to TRBJ1-6; D may be TRBD1 (5 bases). From germline, CDR1 is MGHRA and CDR2 YSYEKL. The length of the CDR3 is 17 residues. The V end was cut by 1 base, the J end by 4 bases, with 14 bases between.